The TCR beta chain under discussion was sequenced for a study of spatial heterogeneity in lung cancer. Study as a whole: Across the raw uncorrected reads, a unique TCR and UMI combination was observed, on average, more than ten times.

Regarding the study as a whole: One measure, the expanded intratumoral alpha and beta TCR count, tracked tumor mutation counts.

Time point specified: sample taken at primary tumor resection. Tumor, nontumor lung or frozen PBMC supplied whole RNA that was sequenced unsorted. As for this clonotype: Antigen: not known. This beta chain is off target for a library built for alpha chains, so its abundance means little.

TCRdb processed the 5' RACE reads anew with MiXCR; each CDR3 protein has one entry. The table includes over a thousand distinct CDR3 sequences, about a fifth detected once. This sequence was found in a male donor with early-stage non-small cell lung cancer. The starting material was lung tumor tissue, obtained at surgery.

This CDR3 reads CSVTASGRADTQYF. CDR3 DNA: TGCAGCGTGACGGCTAGCGGGAGAGCAGATACGCAGTATTTT. The rearrangement uses TRBV29-1 and TRBJ2-3, with 10 bases lining up with TRBD2. V lost 6 bases and J lost 4; bases outside the gene matches: 7. The germline V gene encodes CDR1 SQVTM and CDR2 ANQGSEA. The CDR3 is 14 amino acids.